The clone carrying this T cell receptor beta chain was observed a handful of times. The source of the sample is a study of patients and donors after allogeneic stem cell transplantation. The V end lost 2 bases, the J end lost 2 bases, and 4 bases lay between the germline ends. Germline CDR1 reads ENHRY; CDR2 reads SYGVKD. The CDR3 is made up of 12 amino acids. MiXCR, run by TCRdb on the RT-PCR reads, gives a single entry per CDR3 protein. Among fewer than 500,000 distinct CDR3 sequences listed, around 16% were seen once. Sequencing was performed on blood, either unsorted or a sorted T cell fraction (not recorded which). The sequence derives from a human donor who was either an allogeneic HSCT recipient or a stem cell or donor lymphocyte infusion donor (not recorded which). It is not recorded whose cells these are; they may come from a transplant donor. J is TRBJ2-7 and V is TRBV10-3; D gene ambiguous. The CDR3 is CAISEGAYEQYF. Here the CDR3 DNA reads TGTGCCATCAGTGAGGGGGCCTACGAGCAGTACTTC.